Each of the 2 T cell receptor beta chains below was sequenced from the same sample in a study of blood T cells in healthy people across ages. Combining a sample-barcoded 5' primer with a J-beta primer mix, a second PCR ran for about 6 to 11 cycles. From the 5' RACE reads, TCRdb called clonotypes with MiXCR, one entry per CDR3 protein. The sample has 800,000 to 900,000 distinct CDR3 sequences; 55% to 65% are singletons. Sequencing was done on a sample of blood. The receptors originated from a man aged 25 to 40 in good health.

The rearrangement links TRBV14 to TRBJ2-5; 7 nucleotides agree with TRBD1. The CDR3 contains 16 residues. Germline CDR1 and CDR2: SGHDN and FVKESK. V lost 6 bases, J lost 5 bases, and 15 bases stayed unmatched. For the CDR3, the DNA is TGTGCCAGCAGGCCTTTCAGGATAGGGGGCAGGGAGACCCAGTACTTC. Encoded protein: CASRPFRIGGRETQYF.

The chain combines TRBV29-1 with TRBJ2-7, with 8 bases matching TRBD1. The CDR3 runs 14 residues. V lost 5 bases and J lost 5; bases outside the gene matches: 11. In germline, CDR1 is SQVTM, CDR2 ANQGSEA. The CDR3 DNA follows: TGCAGCGTTTTATCAACAGGGGGTATCCACGAGCAGTACTTC. This gives the protein CSVLSTGGIHEQYF.